One sample yielded the 13 T cell receptor beta chains listed below, sequenced in a study of patients and donors after allogeneic stem cell transplantation. TCRdb reprocessed the RT-PCR reads via MiXCR and lists one record per CDR3 protein. This table holds approximately 170,000 distinct CDR3 sequences, 24% found once. The material sequenced was blood, either unsorted or a sorted T cell fraction (not recorded which). The source of these receptors is a human donor who was either an allogeneic HSCT recipient or a stem cell or donor lymphocyte infusion donor (not recorded which). It is not recorded whose cells these are; they may come from a transplant donor.

The V call is TRBV5-1, the J call TRBJ1-1; a possible D gene is TRBD1 (6 bases). The CDR3 sequence is 14 residues long. V shed 0 bases and J shed 5 bases, with 11 bases lying between them. The V gene's germline CDR1 is SGHRS and CDR2 YFSETQ. As DNA, the CDR3 is TGCGCCAGCAGCTTGGGGGGGGCGAGTACTGAAGCTTTCTTT. It encodes CASSLGGASTEAFF.

Many counts were recorded for this clonotype. The rearrangement links TRBV5-1 to TRBJ1-1, with D maybe TRBD1 (6 bases). CDR3 size: 15 residues. The V end lost 4 bases, the J end lost 1 base, and 14 bases lay between the germline ends. From germline, CDR1 is SGHRS and CDR2 YFSETQ. The CDR3 loop is CASSLFPGQNTEAFF. In DNA, the CDR3 is TGCGCCAGCAGCCTTTTTCCGGGACAGAACACTGAAGCTTTCTTT.

A few counts support this clonotype. The chain employs TRBV20-1 and TRBJ1-1; D perhaps matches TRBD1 (6 bases). The CDR3 consists of 12 residues. Trimming took off 6 bases at V and 8 bases at J, with 16 bases between the two ends. CDR1 DFQATT and CDR2 SNEGSKA come from the germline V gene (reference sequence). The CDR3 nucleotides read TGCAGTGCGGCCGACAGGCCCAAGGAAGCTTTCTTT. Translation: CSAADRPKEAFF.

CDR3 sequence reads: CASSSTGGPDTQYF. The CDR3 DNA sequence: TGTGCCAGCAGCTCGACAGGGGGTCCCGATACGCAGTATTTT. The genes are TRBV7-9 and TRBJ2-3; 9 positions match TRBD1. Unmatched junction bases numbered 5, after V lost 4 bases and J lost 6 bases. CDR1 and CDR2 from the germline V gene are SEHNR and FQNEAQ (reference sequence). This CDR3 contains 14 residues.

This clonotype was seen at least ten times. The gene calls are TRBV14 and TRBJ1-1; 7 nucleotides align to TRBD1. CDR3 size: 14 residues. The germline CDR1 and CDR2 sequences are SGHDN and FVKESK. J lost 3 bases, V lost 2 bases, and 3 bases had no gene match. The CDR3 loop reads CASSQRGQYTEAFF. Here the CDR3 DNA reads TGTGCCAGCAGCCAACGGGGACAGTACACTGAAGCTTTCTTT.

This clonotype occurred a few times. The chain combines TRBV5-1 with TRBJ2-1; D might be TRBD2 (6 bases). With 1 base removed from V and 1 base from J, the gap between germline ends came to 12 bases. CDR3 length: 16 residues. CDR1 is SGHRS, CDR2 YFSETQ, per germline. The CDR3 region has the DNA TGCGCCAGCAGCTTGCCGCTAGCGAAGTCCTACAATGAGCAGTTCTTC. Protein sequence: CASSLPLAKSYNEQFF.

This clonotype showed up just a few times. The chain uses TRBV5-1 and TRBJ2-1; D is tentatively TRBD1 or TRBD2 (7 bases each). The CDR3 sequence is 15 residues long. Per the germline V gene, CDR1 is SGHRS and CDR2 is YFSETQ. V lost 3 bases and J 1 base, leaving 11 bases between the germline ends. The CDR3 reads CASSWGGQSYNEQFF. Written as DNA, the CDR3 is TGCGCCAGCAGCTGGGGGGGACAGTCCTACAATGAGCAGTTCTTC.

The chain has TRBV4-1 and TRBJ1-1; the match to TRBD1 covers 7 bases. Germline CDR1 is MGHRA and CDR2 is YSYEKL. The V segment lost 4 bases and the J segment 5 bases; nucleotides outside the gene matches: 7. The CDR3 extends over 14 amino acids. The DNA for the CDR3 is TGCGCCAGCAGCCCCACGGACAGGCTTACTGAAGCTTTCTTT. Residues: CASSPTDRLTEAFF.

The sample holds a few counts of this clonotype. V usage is TRBV14 and J usage is TRBJ1-4; D is possibly TRBD1 (5 bases). This CDR3 is built from 16 residues. CDR1 and CDR2 (germline): SGHDN, FVKESK. V was shortened by 0 bases and J by 8 bases, with 16 bases between the two germline ends. CDR3 residues: CASSQDLLGVGEKLFF. CDR3 coding DNA: TGTGCCAGCAGCCAAGATCTATTAGGGGTAGGAGAAAAACTGTTTTTT.

This clonotype was counted at least ten times. The rearrangement uses TRBV7-3 and TRBJ1-1; D is unclear. The CDR3 has 17 amino acids. CDR1 is SGHTA and CDR2 is FQGTGA in the germline V gene. Trimming shortened V by 1 base and J by 6 bases, and 21 bases separated the two germline ends. CDR3 region: CASSLSVWTDLRAEAFF. CDR3 bases: TGTGCCAGCAGCTTAAGCGTTTGGACGGACTTGAGGGCTGAAGCTTTCTTT. Variable domain in full (rest from reference TRBV7-3 and TRBJ1-1): GAGVSQTPSNKVTEKGKYVELRCDPISGHTALYWYRQSLGQGPEFLIYFQGTGAADDSGLPNDRFFAVRPEGSVSTLKIQRTERGDSAVYLCASSLSVWTDLRAEAFFGQGTRLTVV.

The chain has TRBV6-5 and TRBJ1-1, with D possibly TRBD1 on 5 matching bases. The germline V gene has CDR1 MNHEY and CDR2 SVGAGI. Trimming took 5 bases from V and 8 from J, leaving 9 bases between them. The length of the CDR3 is 11 residues. This CDR3 is CASSAGGEAFF. The CDR3 DNA reads TGTGCCAGCAGTGCGGGGGGGGAAGCTTTCTTT.

This chain uses TRBV7-6 with TRBJ2-2; D is undetermined. Germline V lookup: CDR1 SGHVS, CDR2 FNYEAQ. The CDR3 is made up of 15 amino acids. The ends were cut back, 5 bases at V and 0 bases at J, with 10 bases in the middle. The CDR3 reads CASSPSGANTGELFF. Here the CDR3 DNA reads TGTGCCAGCAGCCCCTCTGGTGCGAACACCGGGGAGCTGTTTTTT.

This clonotype has more than one count but fewer than ten. The chain uses TRBV5-1 and TRBJ2-5; D perhaps matches TRBD1 (6 bases). There are 13 residues in the CDR3. V gave up 2 bases and J gave up 5 bases, with 10 bases separating them. Germline assignment: CDR1 SGHRS and CDR2 YFSETQ. The CDR3 coding sequence is TGCGCCAGCAGCTTTCGTCAGGGGGAGACCCAGTACTTC. This sequence encodes CASSFRQGETQYF.